Following are 11 T cell receptor beta chains from one sample sequenced in a study of T-cell reconstitution after alpha-beta-depleted transplantation in children. For TCRbeta, the library was prepared with unique molecular identifiers. Each CDR3 protein gets one entry after TCRdb re-called the PCR reads with MiXCR. Here the sample spans 500,000 to 650,000 distinct CDR3 sequences, 11% being singletons. The source was PBMCs, mostly from graft donor cells, collected 180 days after TCRalphabeta/CD19-depleted stem cell transplant. These receptors came from a female patient aged 2 to 10 who had a stem cell transplant for aplastic anemia, so the T cells may come from the graft donor.

In this sample, this clonotype turned up a few times. The chain joins TRBV6-5 to TRBJ2-6; D is ambiguous. Germline assignment: CDR1 MNHEY and CDR2 SVGAGI. The V end lost 1 base, the J end lost 0 bases, and 7 bases lay between the germline ends. The CDR3 is 16 residues long. Here the CDR3 DNA reads TGTGCCAGCAGTTACTTGGGTGGCTCTGGGGCCAACGTCCTGACTTTC. Encoded protein: CASSYLGGSGANVLTF.

In its sample, this clonotype was seen many times. In DNA, the CDR3 is TGTGCCAGCAGCGTCCACGGGAATTCCTACGAGCAGTACTTC. As protein: CASSVHGNSYEQYF. The rearrangement joins TRBV9 to TRBJ2-7, with D tentatively TRBD2 (5 bases). The CDR3 runs 14 residues. Germline loops: CDR1 SGDLS, CDR2 YYNGEE. Trimming shortened V by 2 bases and J by 1 base, and 10 bases separated the two germline ends.

This clonotype was observed a few times. The rearrangement joins TRBV7-2 to TRBJ2-5; 7 bases match TRBD1. V shed 5 bases and J 4 bases; nucleotides not matched to a gene: 7. The CDR3 is made up of 14 amino acids. Germline CDR1 reads SGHTA; CDR2 reads FQGNSA. Here the CDR3 reads CASSLDRYPETQYF. The CDR3 region has the DNA TGTGCCAGCAGCCTGGACAGGTACCCAGAGACCCAGTACTTC. The entire variable domain, with the rest obtained from reference TRBV7-2 and TRBJ2-5, is as follows: GAGVSQSPSNKVTEKGKDVELRCDPISGHTALYWYRQSLGQGLEFLIYFQGNSAPDKSGLPSDRFSAERTGGSVSTLTIQRTQQEDSAVYLCASSLDRYPETQYFGPGTRLLVL.

This clonotype was seen repeatedly, ten times or more. The V and J genes are TRBV5-6 and TRBJ1-5; 7 nucleotides align to TRBD1. The CDR3 has 14 amino acids. V was clipped by 4 bases and J by 4 bases; unmatched bases: 5. Germline V gene data show CDR1 as SGHDT and CDR2 as YYEEEE. CDR3 nucleotides: TGTGCCAGCAGCCCCGGACAGGCGAATCAGCCCCAGCATTTT. Translating it yields CASSPGQANQPQHF.

The sample holds many counts of this clonotype. V gene TRBV27 combines with J gene TRBJ2-1, with D possibly matching TRBD1 (5 bases). V lost 3 bases and J 4 bases, leaving 10 bases between the germline ends. There are 14 residues in the CDR3. The germline CDR1 and CDR2 sequences are MNHEY and SMNVEV (reference sequence). The CDR3 spells CASSFRDSYNEQFF. Written as DNA, the CDR3 is TGTGCCAGCAGTTTTCGAGACAGTTACAATGAGCAGTTCTTC.

This clonotype has a handful of counts. V usage is TRBV20-1 and J usage is TRBJ2-1; tentatively, D is TRBD1 or TRBD2 (6 bases each). The CDR3 has 16 residues. With 1 base removed from V and 0 bases from J, the gap between germline ends came to 13 bases. Per germline, CDR1 DFQATT and CDR2 SNEGSKA (reference sequence). CDR3 loop: CSARAPGGHSYNEQFF. The CDR3 bases are TGCAGTGCTAGAGCACCCGGGGGACACTCCTACAATGAGCAGTTCTTC.

CDR3 coding DNA: TGTGCCAGCAGCCCGGGACTCCTCACCCCAGGGGGCTACACCTTC. Its protein is CASSPGLLTPGGYTF. The J gene is TRBJ1-2, the V gene TRBV12-3 or TRBV12-4, with D possibly matching TRBD1 (5 bases). The V and J ends lost 6 bases and 8 bases respectively, with 22 bases between them. The CDR3 totals 15 residues.

This clonotype was detected only a few times. V gene TRBV12-3 or TRBV12-4 combines with J gene TRBJ1-2; D call uncertain. The V gene lost 5 bases and the J gene lost 2 bases, with 12 bases spanning the gap. The CDR3 has 14 residues. This chain's CDR3 is CASSPWTLNYGYTF. CDR3 in DNA: TGTGCCAGCAGTCCCTGGACCTTAAACTATGGCTACACCTTC.

This clonotype has only a few counts. The V and J genes are TRBV19 and TRBJ2-6; D not resolved. Germline lookup yields CDR1 LNHDA and CDR2 SQIVND (reference sequence). This CDR3 spans 15 amino acids. The V end was cut by 5 bases, the J end by 0 bases, with 8 bases between. CDR3 region: CASSFIDSGANVLTF. Written as DNA, the CDR3 is TGTGCCAGTAGTTTCATAGACTCTGGGGCCAACGTCCTGACTTTC.

This rearrangement joins TRBV27 to TRBJ1-2; maybe TRBD1 (6 bases). Germline loops: CDR1 MNHEY, CDR2 SMNVEV (reference sequence). The CDR3 length is 12 residues. Trimming left V 10 bases short and J 6 bases short, with 15 bases between. CDR3 region: CATGHQPDGYTF. The CDR3 nucleotides are TGTGCCACGGGACACCAACCGGATGGCTACACCTTC.

This clonotype was seen only a few times. This sequence joins TRBV20-1 and TRBJ2-7; 10 positions match TRBD2. V shed 0 bases and J 2 bases; nucleotides not matched to a gene: 13. Germline V lookup: CDR1 DFQATT, CDR2 SNEGSKA (reference sequence). The CDR3 contains 18 residues. The CDR3 region is CSAREWLAGALLAYEQYF. The DNA for the CDR3 is TGCAGTGCTAGAGAGTGGCTAGCGGGAGCCCTCCTCGCCTACGAGCAGTACTTC.